This T cell receptor (beta chain) is drawn from a study of early T cells in non-severe SARS-CoV-2 infection (dated by TCRdb to the early 2020s). Study-level background: Because TCR sequencing relied on bulk RNA taken from unsorted whole blood, pairing of alpha and beta chains was not possible.

Ten or more counts support this clonotype. No antigen is known for it. Per-base quality was not reported, and no clone a single base away is much larger than it. The library was obtained by 5' RACE. Sequencing was performed on a NextSeq 500. To correct for sequencing error and PCR bias, the TCR library protocol tagged individual cDNA molecules with unique molecular identifiers. Sequencing covered both TCR alpha and beta chains, and within each sample the abundances of alpha and beta sequences were tightly co-correlated. The paper's data handling went like this. Decombinator V4 was used to annotate the V gene, J gene and CDR3 of the TCR sequences. Expanded TCRs were defined as changing significantly between any two time points under a Poisson model with p below 0.0001. TCR abundances were normalised to the total number of TCRs sequenced per sample and were expressed as counts per million. TRAV1-2 paired with TRAJ12, TRAJ20 or TRAJ33 defined MAIT TCRs, while TRAV10 paired with TRAJ18 defined iNKT TCRs. VDJdb, accessed 1 November 2021, was searched for CMV, EBV and SARS-CoV-2 annotated TCRs, with TCRs annotated for multiple antigens excluded. TCRdb cleaned the public reads at Q25 with fastp, built clones with MiXCR and kept in-frame beta chains. Each entry merges the rows of one CDR3 protein and shows their most common DNA and genes. In this record, the V and J calls reflect TCRdb's handling and not the investigators' own analysis. The sample table lists fewer than 30,000 distinct CDR3 sequences, about 4.2% of them with a count of one. Roughly 4.2% of the sample is held by the ten biggest clonotypes.

General findings and caveats noted by the study authors: VDJdb matching was skewed toward anti-spike CD8 responses and likely underestimated virus-specific expansions by missing private and CD4 specificities.

CDR1 and CDR2, per the germline V gene, are MNHEY and SVGAGI. Compared with germline, V lacks 4 bases and J lacks 7 bases; bases without a gene match: 7. Reading from cysteine to phenylalanine, the CDR3 counts 14 amino acids. The only DNA kept is the CDR3, 42 bases in frame from the first base. This was a case-control study nested in a cohort of healthcare workers in London, UK, who had nasopharyngeal swab PCR tests and blood samples taken every week. Healthcare workers were recruited between 23 and 31 March 2020, during the week of the UK lockdown, and were followed weekly for up to roughly 15 weeks.

This clonotype originated in an adult who was a healthcare worker with PCR-confirmed SARS-CoV-2 infection or an uninfected control (not recorded which). The sequenced sample consisted of whole blood. The chain is made from TRBV6-5 and TRBJ2-5, with 9 bases aligning to TRBD2. The CDR3: CASSSFSGSGTQYF. The DNA reads as follows: TGTGCCAGCAGTTCCTTTAGCGGGAGCGGGACCCAGTACTTC.